This TCR beta chain stems from a study of shared clonotypes between healthy human individuals. General study points: Some naive CD4 clonotypes, about 5.5%, turned up in common across four donors. Unshared clonotypes carried lower generation probabilities than those common to all four donors. A small donor pool kept down the genetic and exposure-history diversity that was represented.

Note on this clone: Its target is unknown.

Germline CDR1 reads SGHDN; CDR2 reads FVKESK. The CDR3 extends over 14 amino acids. V lost 4 bases and J lost 0, with 10 bases in between. Original data processing: Junction-only immunoSEQ sequences carried no quality scores, so filtering differed. Assay: immunoSEQ multiplex PCR; the TCRdb copy retains only in-frame clones and omits some. That table gives V, J and clone size, and the DNA gave D and trimming. The sample records around 720,000 clones, roughly 72% being singletons. The chain combines TRBV14 with TRBJ2-7, with D unclear. Sequencing was done on a sample of memory CD4+ T cells sorted from blood. Subset of the sample: CD45RA-negative fraction. The TCR originated in a woman aged 25-40 years in good health. The CDR3: CASSRVGLSYEQYF. CDR3 DNA sequence: TGTGCCAGCAGCCGAGTCGGCCTCTCCTACGAGCAGTACTTC.